Described below is a single T cell receptor (beta chain) sequence and its context. The antigen remains unidentified. Each CDR3 protein is one row after TCRdb ran MiXCR on the 5' RACE reads. The repertoire holds approximately 410,000 distinct CDR3 sequences, with about 18% as singletons. The source of the sample is a study of identical twins. General study points: Analyses of zero insertions could, in part, be confounded by invariant MAIT and iNKT cells. Fewer insertions were carried by abundant cord blood beta clonotypes, but none was seen in memory repertoires. When twins shared out-of-frame alpha sequences, those sequences had excess low generation probability. Excess sharing by twins proved weaker in beta out-of-frame sequences.

Germline-derived CDR1 and CDR2 are SQVTM and ANQGSEA. V lost 5 bases to trimming and J lost 0 bases, with 14 bases between them. The length of the CDR3 is 15 residues. Sequenced sample: naive T cells sorted from blood. V is TRBV29-1 and J is TRBJ2-1, with a possible D match to TRBD2 (5 bases). The TCR comes from a man between 50 and 59 years old in good health. CDR3 bases: TGCAGCGTTTACGGGGTCTATCGCTCCTACAATGAGCAGTTCTTC. Translation gives CSVYGVYRSYNEQFF.